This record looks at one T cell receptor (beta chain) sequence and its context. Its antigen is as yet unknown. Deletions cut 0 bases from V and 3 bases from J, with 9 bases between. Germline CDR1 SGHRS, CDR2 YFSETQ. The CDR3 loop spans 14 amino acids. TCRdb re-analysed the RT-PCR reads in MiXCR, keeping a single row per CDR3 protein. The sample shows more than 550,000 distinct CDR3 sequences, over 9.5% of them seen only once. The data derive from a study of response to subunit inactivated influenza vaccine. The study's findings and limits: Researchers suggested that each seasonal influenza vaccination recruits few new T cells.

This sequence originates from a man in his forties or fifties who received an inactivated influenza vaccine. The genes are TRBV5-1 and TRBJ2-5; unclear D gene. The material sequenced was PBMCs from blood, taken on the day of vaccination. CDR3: CASSLGSSKETQYF. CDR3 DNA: TGCGCCAGCAGCTTGGGTTCCAGTAAAGAGACCCAGTACTTC. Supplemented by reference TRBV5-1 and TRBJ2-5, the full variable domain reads KAGVTQTPRYLIKTRGQQVTLSCSPISGHRSVSWYQQTPGQGLQFLFEYFSETQRNKGNFPGRFSGRQFSNSRSEMNVSTLELGDSALYLCASSLGSSKETQYFGPGTRLLVL.